The present T cell receptor (beta chain) was sequenced within a study of technical replicates of blood from several donors. Sequencing was performed with immunoSEQ multiplex PCR; in TCRdb, only in-frame clones are kept and a portion is missing. The repertoire holds roughly 6,900 clones, with 95% to 97% as singletons. This clone occurred once. V shed 7 bases, J shed 4 bases, and the junction held 18 bases outside the gene matches. This CDR3 spans 19 amino acids. In germline, CDR1 is SEHNR, CDR2 FQNEAQ (reference sequence). The source material was PBMCs. The rearrangement uses TRBV7-9 and TRBJ2-7; 14 bases agree with TRBD2. The TCR comes from a human donor in good health. In DNA, the CDR3 is TGTGCCAGCATCCCTCCTCGGCGGGGACTAGCGGGAGAAGAATACGAGCAGTACTTC. Protein product: CASIPPRRGLAGEEYEQYF.